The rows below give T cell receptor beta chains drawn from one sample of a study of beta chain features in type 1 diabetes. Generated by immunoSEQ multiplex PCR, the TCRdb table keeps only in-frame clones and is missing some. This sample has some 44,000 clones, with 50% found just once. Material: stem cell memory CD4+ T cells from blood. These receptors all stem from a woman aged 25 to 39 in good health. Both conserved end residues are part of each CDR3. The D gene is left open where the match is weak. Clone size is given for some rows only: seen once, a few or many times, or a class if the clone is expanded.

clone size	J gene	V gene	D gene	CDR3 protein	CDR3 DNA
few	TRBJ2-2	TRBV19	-	CASSSRDTGELFF	TGTGCCAGTAGCTCGCGGGACACCGGGGAGCTGTTTTTT
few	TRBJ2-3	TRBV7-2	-	CASSLEVARATTDTQYF	TGTGCCAGCAGCTTAGAGGTGGCTAGAGCTACCACAGATACGCAGTATTTT
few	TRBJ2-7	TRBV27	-	CASSLDRTNYEQYF	TGTGCCAGCAGTCTCGACAGGACAAACTACGAGCAGTACTTC
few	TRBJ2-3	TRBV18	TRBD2	CASSDPAGTDTQYF	TGTGCCAGCTCAGACCCAGCGGGGACAGATACGCAGTATTTT
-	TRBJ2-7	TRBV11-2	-	CASSLQGIGNEQYF	TGTGCCAGCAGCTTGCAGGGGATTGGGAACGAGCAGTACTTC
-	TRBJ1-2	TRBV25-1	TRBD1	CASSGTGGPANYGYTF	TGTGCCAGCAGTGGAACAGGGGGTCCCGCTAACTATGGCTACACCTTC
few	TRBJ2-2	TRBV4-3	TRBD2	CASSQAPGGSPTGELFF	TGCGCCAGCAGCCAAGCACCGGGAGGGTCCCCCACCGGGGAGCTGTTTTTT
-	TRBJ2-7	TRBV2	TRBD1	CASSEGQGREQYF	TGTGCCAGCAGTGAGGGACAGGGACGCGAGCAGTACTTC
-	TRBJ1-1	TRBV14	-	CASSQAMGNLAGTEAFF	TGTGCCAGCAGCCAAGCCATGGGGAACCTAGCGGGCACTGAAGCTTTCTTT
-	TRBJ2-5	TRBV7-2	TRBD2	CASSSGLAGGPGYF	TGTGCCAGCAGCTCGGGACTAGCGGGAGGGCCTGGGTACTTC
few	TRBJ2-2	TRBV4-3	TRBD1	CASSLGQITGELFF	TGCGCCAGCAGCCTGGGACAGATCACCGGGGAGCTGTTTTTT
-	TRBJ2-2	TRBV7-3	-	CASSLRGLSNTGELFF	TGTGCCAGCAGCTTAAGGGGACTTTCGAACACCGGGGAGCTGTTTTTT
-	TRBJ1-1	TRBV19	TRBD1	CASSLGGTGDTEAFF	TGTGCCAGTAGTCTTGGCGGGACAGGGGACACTGAAGCTTTCTTT
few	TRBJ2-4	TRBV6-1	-	CASSGGAGAEGNIQYF	TGTGCCAGCAGTGGTGGGGCGGGGGCCGAAGGGAACATTCAGTACTTC
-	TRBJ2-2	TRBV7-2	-	CASSFTSPDTGELFF	TGTGCCAGCAGCTTCACTAGTCCTGACACCGGGGAGCTGTTTTTT
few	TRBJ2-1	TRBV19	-	CASSTNTGKQFF	TGTGCCAGTAGTACAAATACAGGGAAGCAGTTCTTC
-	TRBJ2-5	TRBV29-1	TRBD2	CSVVAVLALKETQYF	TGCAGCGTTGTAGCCGTACTAGCGTTGAAAGAGACCCAGTACTTC
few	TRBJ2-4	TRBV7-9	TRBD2	CASSAIPGTSGISKNIQYF	TGTGCCAGCAGCGCCATCCCCGGGACTAGCGGGATATCCAAAAACATTCAGTACTTC
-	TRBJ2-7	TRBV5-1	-	CASSLGGQYEQYF	TGCGCCAGCAGCTTGGGTGGACAGTACGAGCAGTACTTC
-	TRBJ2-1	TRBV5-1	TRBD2	CASSRGLAESNEQFF	TGCGCCAGCAGCCGGGGACTAGCGGAATCCAATGAGCAGTTCTTC
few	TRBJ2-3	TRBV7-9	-	CASSLDFDTQYF	TGTGCCAGCAGCTTAGACTTCGATACGCAGTATTTT
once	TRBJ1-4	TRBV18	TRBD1	CASSQDRSNEKLFF	TGTGCCAGCTCACAGGACAGGTCCAACGAAAAACTGTTTTTT
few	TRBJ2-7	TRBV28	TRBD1	CASINGQGGEQYF	TGTGCCAGCATTAACGGACAGGGGGGGGAGCAGTACTTC
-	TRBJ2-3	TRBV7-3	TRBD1	CASSPTGQGTDTQYF	TGTGCCAGCAGCCCAACGGGACAGGGTACAGATACGCAGTATTTT
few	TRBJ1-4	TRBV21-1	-	CASSKVWAATNEKLFF	TGTGCCAGCAGCAAAGTTTGGGCTGCAACTAATGAAAAACTGTTTTTT
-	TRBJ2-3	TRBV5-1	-	CASSTGRDTQYF	TGCGCCAGCAGCACAGGCCGAGATACGCAGTATTTT
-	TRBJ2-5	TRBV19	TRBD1	CASRSGQQETQYF	TGTGCCAGTAGGTCGGGACAGCAAGAGACCCAGTACTTC
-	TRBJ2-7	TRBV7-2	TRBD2	CASSSGTSGRAYEQYF	TGTGCCAGCAGCTCGGGGACTAGCGGGAGGGCCTACGAGCAGTACTTC
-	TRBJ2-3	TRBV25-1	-	CASSNLPPGIADTQYF	TGTGCCAGCAGTAACCTCCCCCCCGGGATAGCAGATACGCAGTATTTT
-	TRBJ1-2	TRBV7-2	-	CASSPGSGYGYTF	TGTGCCAGCAGCCCAGGGTCCGGCTATGGCTACACCTTC
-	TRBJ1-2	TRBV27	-	CASSSTGFLANYGYTF	TGTGCCAGCAGTTCGACAGGATTTCTAGCTAACTATGGCTACACCTTC
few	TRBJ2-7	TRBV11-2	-	CASSPTRNEQYF	TGTGCCAGCAGCCCGACTAGGAACGAGCAGTACTTC
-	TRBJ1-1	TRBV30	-	CAWSPRTGMNTEAFF	TGTGCCTGGAGTCCTCGCACAGGGATGAACACTGAAGCTTTCTTT
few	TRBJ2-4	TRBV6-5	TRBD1	CASSYSGQGANIQYF	TGTGCCAGCAGTTACTCGGGACAGGGGGCTAACATTCAGTACTTC
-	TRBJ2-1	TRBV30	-	CAWSSLDLAFF	TGTGCCTGGAGCTCACTAGATTTGGCGTTCTTC
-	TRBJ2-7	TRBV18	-	CASSPPNRIDLYEQYF	TGTGCCAGCTCACCACCCAACAGGATAGACCTCTACGAGCAGTACTTC
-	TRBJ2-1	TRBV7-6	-	CASSDKHGGPYNEQFF	TGTGCCAGCAGCGACAAACACGGAGGGCCCTACAATGAGCAGTTCTTC
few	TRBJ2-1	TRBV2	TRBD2	CASRQVGLAYNEQFF	TGTGCCAGCAGGCAGGTGGGACTAGCGTACAATGAGCAGTTCTTC
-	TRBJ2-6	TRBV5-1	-	CASSLGHNSGANVLTF	TGCGCCAGCAGCTTGGGACATAACTCTGGGGCCAACGTCCTGACTTTC
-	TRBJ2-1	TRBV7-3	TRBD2	CASSTLLAGSYNEQFF	TGTGCCAGCAGCACCTTGCTAGCGGGAAGCTACAATGAGCAGTTCTTC
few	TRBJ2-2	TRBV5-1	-	CASSFNSGPEELFF	TGCGCCAGCAGCTTCAATAGCGGACCGGAGGAGCTGTTTTTT
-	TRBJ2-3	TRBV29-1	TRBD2	CSVSRLAGGPDTQYF	TGCAGCGTCTCCCGACTAGCGGGAGGTCCAGATACGCAGTATTTT